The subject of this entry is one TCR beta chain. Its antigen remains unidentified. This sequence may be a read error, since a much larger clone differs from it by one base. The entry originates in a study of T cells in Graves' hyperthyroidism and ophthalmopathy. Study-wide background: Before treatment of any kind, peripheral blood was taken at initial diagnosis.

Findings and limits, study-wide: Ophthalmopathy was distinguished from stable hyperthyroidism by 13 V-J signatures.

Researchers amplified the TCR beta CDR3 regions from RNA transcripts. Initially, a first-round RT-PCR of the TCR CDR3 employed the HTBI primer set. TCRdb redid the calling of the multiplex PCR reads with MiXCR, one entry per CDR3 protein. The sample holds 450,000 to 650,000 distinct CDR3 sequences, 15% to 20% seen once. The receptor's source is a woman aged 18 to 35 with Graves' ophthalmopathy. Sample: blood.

The CDR3 sequence is CAGGEGAINEQFF. The CDR3 bases are TGTGCGGGTGGGGAGGGGGCGATCAATGAGCAGTTCTTC. The V and J genes are TRBV7-9 and TRBJ2-1; D might be TRBD1 or TRBD2, each matching 7 bases. This CDR3 is built from 13 residues. The germline CDR1 and CDR2 sequences are SEHNR and FQNEAQ (reference sequence).